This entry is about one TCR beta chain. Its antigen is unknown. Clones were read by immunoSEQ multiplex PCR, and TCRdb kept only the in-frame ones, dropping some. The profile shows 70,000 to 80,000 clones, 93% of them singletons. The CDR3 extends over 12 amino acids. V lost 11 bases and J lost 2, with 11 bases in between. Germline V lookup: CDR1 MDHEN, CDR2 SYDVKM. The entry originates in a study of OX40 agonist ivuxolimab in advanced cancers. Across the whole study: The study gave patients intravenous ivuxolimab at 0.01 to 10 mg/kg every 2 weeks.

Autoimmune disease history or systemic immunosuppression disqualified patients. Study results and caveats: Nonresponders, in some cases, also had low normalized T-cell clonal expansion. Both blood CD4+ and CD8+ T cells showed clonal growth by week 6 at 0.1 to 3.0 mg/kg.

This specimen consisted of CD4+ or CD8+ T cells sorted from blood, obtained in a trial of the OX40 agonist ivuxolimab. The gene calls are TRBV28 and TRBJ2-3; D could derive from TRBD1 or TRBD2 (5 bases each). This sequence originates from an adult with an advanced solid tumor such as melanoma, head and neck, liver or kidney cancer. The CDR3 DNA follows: TGTGCCGCCTCGGGGCCCACAGATACGCAGTATTTT. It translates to CAASGPTDTQYF.